These T cell receptor beta chains were read from a single sample in a study of OX40 agonist ivuxolimab in advanced cancers. TCRdb's table, derived via immunoSEQ multiplex PCR, lists solely in-frame clones and lacks some. The sample yields approximately 49,000 clones, 85% seen once. This sample comprised CD4+ or CD8+ T cells sorted from blood, obtained in a trial of the OX40 agonist ivuxolimab. Source of these receptors: an adult with an advanced solid tumor such as melanoma, head and neck, liver or kidney cancer. CDR3s include the opening cysteine and the closing phenylalanine or tryptophan. The D gene is left open where the match is weak. Size values are once, few and many counts, or a class for expanded clones, and some rows have none.

abundance: -; j_gene: TRBJ1-6; len: 13; d_gene: -; v_gene: TRBV5-6; CDR3aa: CASSLGGAPPLHF; CDR3nt: TGTGCCAGCAGCTTGGGGGGAGCCCCACCCCTCCACTTT
abundance: few; j_gene: TRBJ1-6; len: 16; d_gene: TRBD1; v_gene: TRBV4-1; CDR3aa: CASSQETGEGDSPLHF; CDR3nt: TGCGCCAGCAGCCAAGAAACAGGGGAAGGTGATTCACCCCTCCACTTT
abundance: -; j_gene: TRBJ2-7; len: 14; d_gene: TRBD1; v_gene: TRBV11-2; CDR3aa: CASSGDRGSYEQYF; CDR3nt: TGTGCCAGCAGCGGAGACAGGGGGTCCTACGAGCAGTACTTC
abundance: -; j_gene: TRBJ1-5; len: 13; d_gene: -; v_gene: TRBV27; CDR3aa: CASSQDSNQPQHF; CDR3nt: TGTGCCAGCAGTCAGGATAGCAATCAGCCCCAGCATTTT
abundance: -; j_gene: TRBJ2-3; len: 13; d_gene: -; v_gene: TRBV27; CDR3aa: CASSWDRDNTQYF; CDR3nt: TGTGCCAGCAGTTGGGACCGGGATAATACGCAGTATTTT
abundance: -; j_gene: TRBJ2-1; len: 16; d_gene: TRBD1; v_gene: TRBV18; CDR3aa: CASSGAQGANYNEQFF; CDR3nt: TGTGCCAGCTCTGGGGCGCAGGGGGCGAACTACAATGAGCAGTTCTTC
abundance: -; j_gene: TRBJ2-3; len: 13; d_gene: -; v_gene: TRBV7-9; CDR3aa: CASSSGLSDKEYF; CDR3nt: TGTGCCAGCAGCTCGGGACTTAGTGATAAAGAGTATTTT
abundance: -; j_gene: TRBJ1-5; len: 15; d_gene: TRBD1; v_gene: TRBV11-2; CDR3aa: CASSFGTATNQPQHF; CDR3nt: TGTGCCAGCAGCTTCGGGACAGCTACCAATCAGCCCCAGCATTTT
abundance: -; j_gene: TRBJ2-1; len: 13; d_gene: -; v_gene: TRBV7-8; CDR3aa: CASSPNPYNEQFF; CDR3nt: TGTGCCAGCAGCCCCAACCCCTACAATGAGCAGTTCTTC
abundance: -; j_gene: TRBJ2-3; len: 15; d_gene: -; v_gene: TRBV5-4; CDR3aa: CASSLPDTITDTQYF; CDR3nt: TGTGCCAGCAGCTTACCGGATACGATAACAGATACGCAGTATTTT
abundance: -; j_gene: TRBJ1-2; len: 17; d_gene: -; v_gene: TRBV6-1; CDR3aa: CASSEGLSGRGSYGYTF; CDR3nt: TGTGCCAGCAGTGAAGGGTTGTCGGGCCGGGGGTCCTATGGCTACACCTTC
abundance: once; j_gene: TRBJ1-6; len: 14; d_gene: -; v_gene: TRBV2; CDR3aa: CARAWGGDNSPLHF; CDR3nt: TGTGCCAGGGCGTGGGGTGGGGATAATTCACCCCTCCACTTT
abundance: -; j_gene: TRBJ2-3; len: 15; d_gene: -; v_gene: TRBV7-9; CDR3aa: CASSLIGAGTDTQYF; CDR3nt: TGTGCCAGCAGCCTTATCGGGGCAGGCACAGATACGCAGTATTTT
abundance: -; j_gene: TRBJ1-3; len: 15; d_gene: -; v_gene: TRBV7-6; CDR3aa: CASSLSGQRGNTIYF; CDR3nt: TGTGCCAGCAGCTTATCTGGACAGAGAGGAAACACCATATATTTT
abundance: -; j_gene: TRBJ1-1; len: 13; d_gene: -; v_gene: TRBV10-3; CDR3aa: CAISGGVNTEAFF; CDR3nt: TGTGCCATCAGTGGGGGGGTGAACACTGAAGCTTTCTTT
abundance: -; j_gene: TRBJ1-5; len: 12; d_gene: -; v_gene: TRBV7-9; CDR3aa: CASSLERQPQHF; CDR3nt: TGTGCCAGCAGCTTAGAGAGGCAGCCCCAGCATTTT
abundance: -; j_gene: TRBJ1-1; len: 13; d_gene: -; v_gene: TRBV6-5; CDR3aa: CASSYGGAAEAFF; CDR3nt: TGTGCCAGCAGTTACGGGGGGGCAGCTGAAGCTTTCTTT
abundance: -; j_gene: TRBJ2-7; len: 13; d_gene: -; v_gene: TRBV18; CDR3aa: CASSPLGGGEQYF; CDR3nt: TGTGCCAGCTCACCACTTGGAGGGGGAGAGCAGTACTTC
abundance: -; j_gene: TRBJ1-1; len: 16; d_gene: -; v_gene: TRBV12-5; CDR3aa: CASGLAWEGQNTEAFF; CDR3nt: TGTGCTAGTGGTTTGGCCTGGGAAGGGCAGAACACTGAAGCTTTCTTT
abundance: -; j_gene: TRBJ1-2; len: 13; d_gene: -; v_gene: TRBV27; CDR3aa: CASSFGGLYGYTF; CDR3nt: TGTGCCAGCAGCTTTGGGGGGCTCTATGGCTACACCTTC
abundance: -; j_gene: TRBJ2-2; len: 17; d_gene: TRBD2; v_gene: TRBV11-1; CDR3aa: CASSSWTSGGHPGELFF; CDR3nt: TGTGCCAGCAGCTCCTGGACTAGCGGGGGCCATCCCGGGGAGCTGTTTTTT
abundance: -; j_gene: TRBJ2-7; len: 14; d_gene: -; v_gene: TRBV7-2; CDR3aa: CASSPLTGSYEQYF; CDR3nt: TGTGCCAGCAGCCCACTGACAGGCAGCTACGAGCAGTACTTC
abundance: -; j_gene: TRBJ1-2; len: 17; d_gene: -; v_gene: TRBV1; CDR3aa: CTSSQEGTAVADYGYTF; CDR3nt: TGCACCAGCAGCCAAGAGGGGACAGCCGTAGCGGACTATGGCTACACCTTC
abundance: -; j_gene: TRBJ1-4; len: 14; d_gene: -; v_gene: TRBV7-9; CDR3aa: CASSWTDQGEKLFF; CDR3nt: TGTGCCAGCAGCTGGACAGACCAGGGCGAAAAACTGTTTTTT
abundance: -; j_gene: TRBJ1-6; len: 16; d_gene: -; v_gene: TRBV9; CDR3aa: CASSVTESSYNSPLHF; CDR3nt: TGTGCCAGCAGCGTGACGGAGAGCTCCTATAATTCACCCCTCCACTTT
abundance: -; j_gene: TRBJ1-2; len: 17; d_gene: -; v_gene: TRBV9; CDR3aa: CASSPEEEVRESVGYTF; CDR3nt: TGTGCCAGCAGCCCAGAGGAGGAGGTTCGGGAATCTGTTGGCTACACCTTC
abundance: -; j_gene: TRBJ1-4; len: 16; d_gene: -; v_gene: TRBV7-8; CDR3aa: CASSLALRGSNEKLFF; CDR3nt: TGTGCCAGCAGCCTCGCCCTCAGGGGTAGTAATGAAAAACTGTTTTTT
abundance: -; j_gene: TRBJ1-5; len: 15; d_gene: TRBD1; v_gene: TRBV29-1; CDR3aa: CSVVAGGQGSQPQHF; CDR3nt: TGCAGCGTTGTCGCAGGGGGGCAGGGAAGTCAGCCCCAGCATTTT
abundance: -; j_gene: TRBJ2-2; len: 16; d_gene: TRBD2; v_gene: TRBV7-9; CDR3aa: CASSSSGTANTGELFF; CDR3nt: TGTGCCAGCAGCTCTAGCGGGACAGCGAACACCGGGGAGCTGTTTTTT
abundance: -; j_gene: TRBJ1-1; len: 15; d_gene: TRBD1; v_gene: TRBV4-2; CDR3aa: CASSQERDSNTEAFF; CDR3nt: TGTGCCAGCAGCCAAGAAAGGGACAGTAACACTGAAGCTTTCTTT
abundance: -; j_gene: TRBJ2-7; len: 16; d_gene: TRBD1; v_gene: TRBV25-1; CDR3aa: CASSDHGQVSSYEQYF; CDR3nt: TGTGCCAGCAGTGACCACGGACAGGTATCCTCCTACGAGCAGTACTTC
abundance: -; j_gene: TRBJ2-1; len: 17; d_gene: -; v_gene: TRBV7-2; CDR3aa: CASSLESGASSYNEQFF; CDR3nt: TGTGCCAGCAGCTTAGAGAGCGGCGCGAGCTCCTACAATGAGCAGTTCTTC
abundance: -; j_gene: TRBJ1-2; len: 15; d_gene: TRBD1; v_gene: TRBV9; CDR3aa: CASSVNLGTGKGYTF; CDR3nt: TGTGCCAGCAGCGTAAATTTAGGGACAGGGAAAGGCTACACCTTC
abundance: -; j_gene: TRBJ2-1; len: 15; d_gene: TRBD1; v_gene: TRBV9; CDR3aa: CASSVEGQGWGEQFF; CDR3nt: TGTGCCAGCAGCGTAGAGGGACAGGGATGGGGTGAGCAGTTCTTC
abundance: medium-sized; j_gene: TRBJ1-1; len: 13; d_gene: TRBD1; v_gene: TRBV19; CDR3aa: CASSIGQGAEAFF; CDR3nt: TGTGCCAGTAGTATTGGACAGGGGGCTGAAGCTTTCTTT
abundance: -; j_gene: TRBJ2-1; len: 17; d_gene: TRBD1; v_gene: TRBV7-8; CDR3aa: CASSPYGQGASYNEQFF; CDR3nt: TGTGCCAGCAGTCCTTACGGACAGGGGGCCTCCTACAATGAGCAGTTCTTC
abundance: -; j_gene: TRBJ1-1; len: 14; d_gene: -; v_gene: TRBV27; CDR3aa: CASSLSRGSTEAFF; CDR3nt: TGTGCCAGCAGTTTATCGCGGGGTTCCACTGAAGCTTTCTTT
abundance: -; j_gene: TRBJ1-1; len: 19; d_gene: -; v_gene: TRBV5-5; CDR3aa: CASSLNSGLALSVNTEAFF; CDR3nt: TGTGCCAGCAGCTTGAACTCCGGGTTGGCTTTAAGTGTGAACACTGAAGCTTTCTTT
abundance: -; j_gene: TRBJ1-4; len: 15; d_gene: -; v_gene: TRBV28; CDR3aa: CASSLWDEGHEKLFF; CDR3nt: TGTGCCAGCAGTTTGTGGGACGAGGGACATGAAAAACTGTTTTTT
abundance: -; j_gene: TRBJ1-1; len: 14; d_gene: TRBD1; v_gene: TRBV16; CDR3aa: CASSQSGTGREAFF; CDR3nt: TGTGCCAGCAGCCAATCAGGGACAGGTCGGGAAGCTTTCTTT
abundance: -; j_gene: TRBJ2-3; len: 14; d_gene: -; v_gene: TRBV6-5; CDR3aa: CASSTDISTDTQYF; CDR3nt: TGTGCCAGCAGTACCGACATTAGCACAGATACGCAGTATTTT
abundance: -; j_gene: TRBJ2-1; len: 15; d_gene: -; v_gene: TRBV28; CDR3aa: CASSSGSISYNEQFF; CDR3nt: TGTGCCAGCAGTTCGGGGAGTATTTCCTACAATGAGCAGTTCTTC
abundance: -; j_gene: TRBJ2-2; len: 15; d_gene: TRBD1; v_gene: TRBV7-3; CDR3aa: CASSPWTGAAGELFF; CDR3nt: TGTGCCAGCAGCCCCTGGACAGGGGCGGCCGGGGAGCTGTTTTTT
abundance: -; j_gene: TRBJ2-5; len: 15; d_gene: -; v_gene: TRBV9; CDR3aa: CASSAVGTDQETQYF; CDR3nt: TGTGCCAGCAGCGCCGTTGGGACCGATCAAGAGACCCAGTACTTC
abundance: once; j_gene: TRBJ1-5; len: 15; d_gene: -; v_gene: TRBV7-8; CDR3aa: CASSDYQGPSQPQHF; CDR3nt: TGTGCCAGCAGCGATTATCAGGGACCTAGTCAGCCCCAGCATTTT
abundance: -; j_gene: TRBJ1-6; len: 17; d_gene: -; v_gene: TRBV28; CDR3aa: CASSWGTESSYNSPLHF; CDR3nt: TGTGCCAGCAGTTGGGGGACTGAAAGCTCCTATAATTCACCCCTCCACTTT
abundance: -; j_gene: TRBJ2-2; len: 11; d_gene: -; v_gene: TRBV25-1; CDR3aa: CASSVTGELFF; CDR3nt: TGTGCCAGCAGTGTAACCGGGGAGCTGTTTTTT